This TCR beta chain was sequenced for a study of identical twins. Study observations and caveats: Findings depended on cross-sectional statistics rather than tracking the same donors. Excess low generation probability was seen in twin-shared out-of-frame alpha sequences.

The CDR3 covers 16 residues. The V gene end was trimmed by 1 base and the J gene end by 5 bases; junction bases not matched to a gene: 10. Template switching introduced a universal primer site, and the cDNA bore unique molecular identifiers. TCRdb itself ran the 5' RACE reads through MiXCR, one entry per CDR3 protein. Seen here are nearly 900,000 distinct CDR3 sequences, more than 9% observed once, and the top ten hold around 1.6%. Comment on this clonotype: Its antigen is currently unknown.

This sample also belongs to another study, concerning yellow fever vaccine responses in identical twins.

The genes are TRBV12-3 or TRBV12-4 and TRBJ1-2; TRBD1 matches 7 bases. Sequencing was performed on PBMCs. This sequence was found in a woman aged 18-30 years in good health. CDR3: CASSLGLWETGYGYTF. The CDR3, as DNA: TGTGCCAGCAGTTTAGGATTATGGGAGACAGGGTATGGCTACACCTTC.